This T cell receptor beta chain was observed in a study of patients and donors after allogeneic stem cell transplantation. V lost 11 bases and J 0 bases, leaving 8 bases between the germline ends. The CDR3 is 11 amino acids. Per germline, CDR1 ENHRY and CDR2 SYGVKD. TCRdb reprocessed the RT-PCR reads via MiXCR and lists one record per CDR3 protein. This table has approximately 200,000 distinct CDR3 sequences, 13% to 15% appearing once. This TCR came from a human donor who was either an allogeneic HSCT recipient or a stem cell or donor lymphocyte infusion donor (not recorded which). It is not recorded whose cells these are; they may come from a transplant donor. The rearrangement uses TRBV10-3 and TRBJ2-7; weak D call: TRBD2 (5 bases). Sequencing input: blood, either unsorted or a sorted T cell fraction (not recorded which). CDR3 sequence: CASRGSYEQYF. CDR3 DNA: TGTGCCTCCCGGGGCTCCTACGAGCAGTACTTC.